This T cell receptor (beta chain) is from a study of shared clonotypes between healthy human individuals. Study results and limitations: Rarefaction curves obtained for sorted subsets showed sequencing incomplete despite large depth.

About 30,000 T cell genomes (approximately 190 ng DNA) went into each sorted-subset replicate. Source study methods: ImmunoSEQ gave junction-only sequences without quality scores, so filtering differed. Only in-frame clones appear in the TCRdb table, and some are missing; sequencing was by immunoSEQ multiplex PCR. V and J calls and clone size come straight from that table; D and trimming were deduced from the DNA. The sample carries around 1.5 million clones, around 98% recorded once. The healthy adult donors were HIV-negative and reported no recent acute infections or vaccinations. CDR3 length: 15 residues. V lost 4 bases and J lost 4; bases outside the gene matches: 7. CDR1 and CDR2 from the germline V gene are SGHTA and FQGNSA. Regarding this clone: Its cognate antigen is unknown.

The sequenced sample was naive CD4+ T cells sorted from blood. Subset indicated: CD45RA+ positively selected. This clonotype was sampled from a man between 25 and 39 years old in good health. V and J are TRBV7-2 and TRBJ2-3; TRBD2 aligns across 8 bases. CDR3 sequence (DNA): TGTGCCAGCAGCTCCGGGACTAGGTACGCAGATACGCAGTATTTT. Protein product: CASSSGTRYADTQYF.